The next 22 T cell receptor beta chains were all read from a single sample in a study of CD8 T cells in ankylosing spondylitis. Their recognized antigens are unknown. TCRdb called the 5' RACE reads again in MiXCR, with one record for every CDR3 protein. The table lists 500,000 or so distinct CDR3 sequences, about 5.4% of them singletons. General study results and limits: Ankylosing spondylitis blood appeared to be characterized by a TCR beta motif of fewer than ten highly homologous variants.

The sample taken for sequencing was blood, either unsorted or a sorted T cell fraction (not recorded which). These receptors all stem from a male donor with ankylosing spondylitis.

This clonotype was observed at least ten times. The rearrangement joins TRBV6-5 to TRBJ2-5, with D possibly being TRBD2 (5 bases). V was shortened by 0 bases and J by 1 base, with 12 bases between the two germline ends. The CDR3 spans 16 residues. Germline values: CDR1 MNHEY, CDR2 SVGAGI. CDR3 DNA: TGTGCCAGCAGTTACTCGAATTGGGCGGGCCAAGAGACCCAGTACTTC. Protein: CASSYSNWAGQETQYF.

This clonotype occurred many times. The chain uses TRBV20-1 and TRBJ2-7, with TRBD1 matching over 9 bases. This CDR3 spans 14 amino acids. Losses at the gene ends were 4 bases for V and 2 bases for J; bases not matched to a gene: 6. In germline, CDR1 is DFQATT, CDR2 SNEGSKA (reference sequence). The CDR3 sequence: CSATLQGATYEQYF. CDR3 sequence (DNA): TGCAGTGCTACCCTACAGGGGGCCACCTACGAGCAGTACTTC.

This clonotype occurred many times. V usage is TRBV24-1 and J usage is TRBJ2-5; possibly TRBD2 for D (7 bases). This CDR3 contains 15 residues. Germline lookup yields CDR1 KGHDR and CDR2 SFDVKD. With 4 bases removed from V and 5 bases from J, the gap between germline ends came to 16 bases. CDR3 DNA sequence: TGTGCCACCAGTGACCCCCGGGGGGCCGGGGAGACCCAGTACTTC. The encoded protein is CATSDPRGAGETQYF.

This clonotype was found many times. This chain uses TRBV5-6 with TRBJ2-1; no clear D gene. Germline V gene sequence: CDR1 SGHDT, CDR2 YYEEEE. Trimming cost V 0 bases and J 5 bases, with 15 bases left between them. The CDR3 totals 16 residues. CDR3 sequence: CASSLDLGVLDNEQFF. The CDR3 DNA reads as TGTGCCAGCAGCTTGGACTTGGGCGTTCTGGACAATGAGCAGTTCTTC.

In this sample, this clonotype turned up many times. The CDR3 loop reads CASSFSHKLGEQYF. The DNA for the CDR3 is TGTGCCAGCAGCTTTTCGCATAAGCTGGGAGAGCAGTACTTC. The chain uses TRBV7-2 and TRBJ2-7; D gene ambiguous. V gave up 3 bases and J gave up 7 bases, with 16 bases separating them. From germline, CDR1 is SGHTA and CDR2 FQGNSA. The CDR3 consists of 14 residues.

There are a few counts of this clonotype. The rearrangement links TRBV5-5 to TRBJ2-1; D not resolved. The CDR3 sequence is 15 residues long. From germline, CDR1 is SGHKS and CDR2 YYEKEE (reference sequence). Trimming left V 2 bases short and J 13 bases short, with 22 bases between. This chain's CDR3 is CASSFYLRQVRTQFF. Here the CDR3 DNA reads TGTGCCAGCAGCTTTTATCTGCGGCAGGTTCGGACCCAGTTCTTC. Full variable domain (outside the CDR3, taken from reference TRBV5-5 and TRBJ2-1): DAGVTQSPTHLIKTRGQQVTLRCSPISGHKSVSWYQQVLGQGPQFIFQYYEKEERGRGNFPDRFSARQFPNYSSELNVNALLLGDSALYLCASSFYLRQVRTQFFGPGTRLTVL.

The chain carries TRBV6-6 and TRBJ1-4; D is uncertain. V lost 7 bases and J 8 bases, leaving 14 bases between the germline ends. Germline loops: CDR1 MNHNY, CDR2 SVGAGI (reference sequence). This CDR3 has 13 residues. CDR3 nucleotide sequence: TGTGCCAGCACCCCCACGGGAGGAGAAAAACTGTTTTTT. Its translation: CASTPTGGEKLFF.

Many counts were recorded for this clonotype. The genes are TRBV24-1 and TRBJ1-1; possible D gene TRBD1, 5 bases. Trimming took off 6 bases at V and 0 bases at J, with 13 bases between the two ends. The CDR3 loop spans 15 amino acids. From germline, CDR1 is KGHDR and CDR2 SFDVKD. The chain's CDR3 is CATSRGDFMNTEAFF. Written as DNA, the CDR3 is TGTGCCACCAGTCGGGGGGATTTCATGAACACTGAAGCTTTCTTT.

Remarks on this clonotype: Being one base from a much bigger clone, this may be a read error. The J gene is TRBJ2-3, the V gene TRBV12-3 or TRBV12-4, with 7 bases matching TRBD2. V lost 2 bases to trimming and J lost 2 bases; unmatched junction nucleotides: 4. This CDR3 has 15 amino acids. The CDR3 region is CASSLWGGNTDTQYF. The CDR3 DNA follows: TGTGCCAGCAGTTTATGGGGGGGTAACACAGATACGCAGTATTTT.

This clonotype was counted many times. The chain uses TRBV20-1 and TRBJ2-3; 7 bases line up with TRBD1. The CDR3 has 14 residues. Germline V gene data show CDR1 as DFQATT and CDR2 as SNEGSKA (reference sequence). Trimming cost V 4 bases and J 3 bases; bases outside gene matches: 7. The CDR3 nucleotides are TGCAGTGCTACAGGGGGTAGCTCTACAGATACGCAGTATTTT. This encodes CSATGGSSTDTQYF.

This clonotype was picked up many times. The chain links TRBV3-1 to TRBJ2-5, with D possibly being TRBD2 (5 bases). The CDR3 length is 15 residues. CDR1 is LGHDT, CDR2 YNNKEL, per germline (reference sequence). V shed 4 bases and J shed 5 bases, with 17 bases lying between them. CDR3 nucleotides: TGTGCCAGCAGCCCTGGCGTGTCCTGGAGGGAGACCCAGTACTTC. Translating it yields CASSPGVSWRETQYF.

This clonotype has just a few counts. The V call is TRBV6-2 or TRBV6-3, the J call TRBJ1-1; 11 bases align to TRBD1. CDR1 MNHEY and CDR2 SVGEGT come from the germline V gene. V dropped 5 bases and J dropped 1; count of bases not matched to a gene: 6. This CDR3 has 16 amino acids. CDR3 nucleotide sequence: TGTGCCAGCAGTCCCGGACAGGGGGCATGGAACACTGAAGCTTTCTTT. Amino acid sequence: CASSPGQGAWNTEAFF.

This clonotype showed up many times. The rearrangement uses TRBV20-1 and TRBJ2-3; D is uncertain. This CDR3 contains 11 residues. Trimming shortened V by 6 bases and J by 5 bases, and 9 bases separated the two germline ends. Germline CDR1 and CDR2: DFQATT and SNEGSKA (reference sequence). This CDR3 reads CSASTEDTQYF. As DNA, the CDR3 is TGCAGTGCGTCGACGGAAGATACGCAGTATTTT.

Many counts were recorded for this clonotype. The chain is built from TRBV4-3 and TRBJ1-1; D not certain. The V and J ends lost 3 bases and 1 base respectively, with 18 bases between them. The germline gives CDR1 LGHNA, CDR2 YSLEER. The CDR3 has 17 residues. This CDR3 is CASSHISRARGNTEAFF. In DNA form, the CDR3 reads TGCGCCAGCAGCCATATATCAAGGGCTAGAGGGAACACTGAAGCTTTCTTT.

In this sample, this clonotype turned up many times. The rearrangement links TRBV12-3 or TRBV12-4 to TRBJ2-1; D may be TRBD1 (5 bases). This CDR3 region has 15 residues. Between the trimmed V and J ends, which lost 5 bases and 5 bases, there was a span of 16 bases. The CDR3 loop reads CASSPGLLRDNEQFF. The DNA of the CDR3 is TGTGCCAGCAGTCCAGGGTTGTTAAGGGACAATGAGCAGTTCTTC.

This clonotype was recorded at least ten times. The chain couples TRBV20-1 to TRBJ2-7; D is uncertain. The CDR3 length is 10 residues. V lost 6 bases and J lost 5, with 8 bases in between. The V gene's germline CDR1 is DFQATT and CDR2 SNEGSKA (reference sequence). In DNA, the CDR3 is TGCAGTGCCGAGGACCACGAGCAGTACTTC. Translation: CSAEDHEQYF.

The sample holds many counts of this clonotype. The chain links TRBV4-2 to TRBJ2-7; D perhaps matches TRBD2 (5 bases). The CDR3 extends over 14 amino acids. V lost 4 bases and J lost 2, with 12 bases in between. In germline, CDR1 is LGHNA, CDR2 YNFKEQ. This chain's CDR3 is CASSRAGLTYEQYF. The CDR3 region has the DNA TGTGCCAGCAGCCGCGCAGGACTTACCTACGAGCAGTACTTC.

This clonotype was observed many times. This rearrangement joins TRBV7-2 to TRBJ2-3; maybe TRBD2 (6 bases). Germline-derived CDR1 and CDR2 are SGHTA and FQGNSA. The CDR3 is 16 amino acids. The ends were cut back, 5 bases at V and 6 bases at J, with 21 bases in the middle. CDR3 residues: CASSLTPGSRLDTQYF. CDR3 nucleotide sequence: TGTGCCAGCAGCCTTACGCCCGGGAGCAGGCTTGATACGCAGTATTTT.

In its sample, this clonotype was seen many times. This chain connects TRBV20-1 to TRBJ2-1, with 7 bases lining up with TRBD2. In germline, CDR1 is DFQATT, CDR2 SNEGSKA (reference sequence). This CDR3 has 14 amino acids. V trimming: 5 bases; J trimming: 8 bases; junction bases outside the gene matches: 12. DNA of the CDR3: TGCAGTGCTCTCACTCTAGCGGCCAGGGATGAGCAGTTCTTC. Translated: CSALTLAARDEQFF.

The table lists this clonotype with many counts. The chain combines TRBV24-1 with TRBJ2-1, with TRBD1 as a possible D gene (5 bases). The germline CDR1 and CDR2 sequences are KGHDR and SFDVKD. Trimming removed 6 bases from V and 1 base from J, with 15 bases in between. This CDR3 is built from 16 residues. CDR3 loop: CATSSPRGKSYNEQFF. The CDR3 nucleotides read TGTGCCACCAGTTCCCCAAGGGGTAAATCCTACAATGAGCAGTTCTTC.

A remark on this clonotype: Possible read error: a much larger clone is one base away. Since the CDR3 does not end with the conserved phenylalanine or tryptophan, this likely comes from a read error. V usage is TRBV7-9 and J usage is TRBJ2-7; 7 positions agree with TRBD1. Trimming removed 5 bases from V and 7 bases from J; junction bases left unmatched: 8. The CDR3 has 13 amino acids. CDR1 is SEHNR, CDR2 FQNEAQ, per germline (reference sequence). Here the CDR3 reads CASSPRGPGEQYL. The CDR3 bases are TGTGCCAGCAGCCCTAGGGGGCCGGGGGAGCAGTACCTC.

This clonotype was found many times. This rearrangement joins TRBV28 to TRBJ1-5; D perhaps matches TRBD1 (5 bases). Trimming left V 7 bases short and J 6 bases short, with 22 bases between. The CDR3 has 16 residues. The germline V gene has CDR1 MDHEN and CDR2 SYDVKM. The DNA for the CDR3 is TGTGCCAGCAAACTCCACCCAGGGAAAATAGGTCAGCCCCAGCATTTT. It encodes CASKLHPGKIGQPQHF. Full variable domain (missing parts from reference TRBV28 and TRBJ1-5): DVKVTQSSRYLVKRTGEKVFLECVQDMDHENMFWYRQDPGLGLRLIYFSYDVKMKEKGDIPEGYSVSREKKERFSLILESASTNQTSMYLCASKLHPGKIGQPQHFGDGTRLSIL.